This T cell receptor (beta chain) was observed in a study of OX40 agonist ivuxolimab in advanced cancers. This clone came up a few times. The V end was cut by 0 bases, the J end by 9 bases, with 6 bases between. The CDR3 has 12 amino acids. Germline values: CDR1 SGHDT, CDR2 YYEEEE. Method: immunoSEQ multiplex PCR; TCRdb's copy keeps in-frame clones and lacks some. The data contain tens of thousands of clones, 70% to 85% of them singletons. The sequence was obtained from an adult with an advanced solid tumor such as melanoma, head and neck, liver or kidney cancer. V gene TRBV5-6 combines with J gene TRBJ2-2; D is uncertain. Here the sequenced sample was CD4+ or CD8+ T cells sorted from blood, taken in a trial of the OX40 agonist ivuxolimab. The CDR3 sequence is CASSLVSRELFF. The DNA of the CDR3 is TGTGCCAGCAGCTTGGTCTCCCGGGAGCTGTTTTTT.